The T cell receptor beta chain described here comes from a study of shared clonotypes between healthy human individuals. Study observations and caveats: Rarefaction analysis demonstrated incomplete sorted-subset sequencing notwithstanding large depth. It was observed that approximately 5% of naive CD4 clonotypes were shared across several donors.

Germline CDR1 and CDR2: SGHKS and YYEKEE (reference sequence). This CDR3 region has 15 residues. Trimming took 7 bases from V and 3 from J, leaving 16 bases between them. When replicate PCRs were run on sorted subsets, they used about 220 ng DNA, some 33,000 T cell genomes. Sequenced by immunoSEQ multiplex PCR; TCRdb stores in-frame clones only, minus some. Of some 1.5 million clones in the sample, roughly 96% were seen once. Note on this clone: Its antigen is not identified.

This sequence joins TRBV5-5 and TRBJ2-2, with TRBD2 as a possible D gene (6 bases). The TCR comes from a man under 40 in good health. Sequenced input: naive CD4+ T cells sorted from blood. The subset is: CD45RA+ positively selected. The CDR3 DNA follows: TGTGCCAGCGGCACAGGTCCGGGGGACACCGGGGAGCTGTTTTTT. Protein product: CASGTGPGDTGELFF.